These 8 T cell receptor beta chains came from one sample sequenced in a study of CD4 T cells in relation to SARS-CoV-2 and coronaviruses. Some clones are missing from TCRdb's copy, which holds only in-frame ones; the method was immunoSEQ multiplex PCR. The repertoire has about 56,000 clones, 92% of them found once; the top ten carry roughly 0.4%. The sequenced sample consisted of naive CD4+ T cells from PBMCs. Subset reported: naive CD4+ T cells isolated by negative enrichment. The receptors originated from an adult with COVID-19.

The chain links TRBV20-1 to TRBJ2-5; unclear D gene. The CDR3 is 11 amino acids. Germline CDR1 DFQATT, CDR2 SNEGSKA (reference sequence). The V end lost 4 bases, the J end lost 0 bases, and 3 bases lay between the germline ends. The CDR3 loop is CSAIHQETQYF. In DNA, the CDR3 is TGCAGTGCTATTCACCAAGAGACCCAGTACTTC.

The chain is built from TRBV20-1 and TRBJ2-7, with D possibly matching TRBD1 (5 bases). Trimming left V 3 bases short and J 1 base short, with 10 bases between. CDR1 is DFQATT and CDR2 is SNEGSKA in the germline V gene (reference sequence). The CDR3 is made up of 13 amino acids. CDR3 sequence reads: CSASLGPSYEQYF. The CDR3, as DNA: TGCAGTGCTAGTCTGGGGCCATCCTACGAGCAGTACTTC.

This clone was recorded only once. The chain carries TRBV6-1 and TRBJ1-1, with TRBD1 matching 7 bases. Germline V CDR1 and CDR2: MNHNS, SASEGT. Trimming cost V 2 bases and J 1 base; bases outside gene matches: 7. CDR3 size: 16 residues. The CDR3 bases are TGTGCCAGCAGTGAACCACGACAGGGCCGGAACACTGAAGCTTTCTTT. Protein sequence: CASSEPRQGRNTEAFF.

On this clone: The sample carries other DNA sequences with the same CDR3. The genes are TRBV18 and TRBJ2-7; no definite D call. The length of the CDR3 is 13 residues. The V end lost 3 bases, the J end lost 2 bases, and 8 bases lay between the germline ends. The V gene's germline CDR1 is KGHSH and CDR2 LQKENI. Here the CDR3 DNA reads TGTGCCAGCTCACCGGCCATACCCTACGAGCAGTACTTC. Protein product: CASSPAIPYEQYF.

The chain is built from TRBV7-9 and TRBJ2-3; perhaps TRBD2 as D (5 bases). The V and J ends lost 5 bases and 2 bases respectively, with 20 bases between them. Germline assignment: CDR1 SEHNR and CDR2 FQNEAQ (reference sequence). This CDR3 comprises 17 residues. This CDR3 reads CASSARQKGVHTDTQYF. The CDR3 DNA sequence: TGTGCCAGCAGCGCCCGTCAAAAGGGAGTACACACAGATACGCAGTATTTT.

The chain is built from TRBV2 and TRBJ1-2; 8 bases fit TRBD1. The V gene's germline CDR1 is SNHLY and CDR2 FYNNEI. The V gene end was trimmed by 1 base and the J gene end by 7 bases; junction bases not matched to a gene: 20. This CDR3 contains 19 residues. The CDR3 is CASSEVEGQETITAGGYTF. The CDR3 nucleotides read TGTGCCAGCAGTGAAGTTGAGGGACAGGAGACAATAACCGCGGGTGGCTACACCTTC.

This chain joins TRBV6-5 and TRBJ2-5; weak D call: TRBD2 (7 bases). This CDR3 comprises 15 residues. Trimming removed 2 bases at V and 5 bases at J, with 15 bases between. Germline loops: CDR1 MNHEY, CDR2 SVGAGI. Written as DNA, the CDR3 is TGTGCCAGCAGTTACCGGGGGGCCTCGCCCGAGACCCAGTACTTC. This sequence encodes CASSYRGASPETQYF.

The V call is TRBV3-1 (or the pseudogene TRBV3-2), the J call TRBJ2-1; 7 bases agree with TRBD2. V shed 6 bases and J 8 bases; nucleotides not matched to a gene: 7. In germline, CDR1 is LGHDT, CDR2 YNNKEL (reference sequence). The length of the CDR3 is 13 residues. The CDR3 sequence is CASRSTSSHEQFF. Here the CDR3 DNA reads TGTGCCAGCAGATCGACTAGCTCTCATGAGCAGTTCTTC.